The table lists the clone carrying this TCR beta chain with a count of one. No antigen is known for it. Next came a second PCR, run for about 6 to 11 cycles, which used a sample-barcoded 5' primer along with a J-beta primer mix. Tags on each cDNA molecule came from a template-switch adaptor with 12 random nucleotides. Using its own MiXCR run on the 5' RACE reads, TCRdb lists one record per CDR3 protein. The table has under 1,000,000 distinct CDR3 sequences, 46% seen once; the top ten hold about a sixth. The data were taken from a study of blood T cells in healthy people across ages. Study-wide results and caveats: Age advanced and TCR beta diversity per million T cells fell, roughly linearly. Expanded clonotype changes were possibly confounded by unknown donor CMV status.

There are 16 residues in the CDR3. V was pared by 6 bases and J by 11 bases, with 21 bases of the junction left unmatched. Germline CDR1 reads SEHNR; CDR2 reads FQNEAQ (reference sequence). Those donating, healthy Caucasian individuals from Russia, were aged roughly 6 to 100. Input material: blood. The V gene is TRBV7-9, the J gene TRBJ2-5, with 7 positions matching TRBD1. This receptor was identified in a man older than 75 in good health. The DNA of the CDR3 is TGTGCCAGCAGTCAGCCTCCGGGACAGTCGCTCAATGAGCAGTACTTC. Its translation: CASSQPPGQSLNEQYF.